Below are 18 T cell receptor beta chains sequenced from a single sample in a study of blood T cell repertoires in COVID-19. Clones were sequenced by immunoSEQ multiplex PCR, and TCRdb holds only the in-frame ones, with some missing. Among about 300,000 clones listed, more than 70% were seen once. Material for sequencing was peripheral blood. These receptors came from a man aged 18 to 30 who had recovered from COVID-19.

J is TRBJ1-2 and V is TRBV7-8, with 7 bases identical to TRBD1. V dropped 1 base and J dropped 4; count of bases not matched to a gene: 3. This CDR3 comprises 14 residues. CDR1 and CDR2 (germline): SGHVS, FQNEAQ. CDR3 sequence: CASSLGGTAYGYTF. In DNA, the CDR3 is TGTGCCAGCAGCTTAGGGGGGACAGCCTATGGCTACACCTTC.

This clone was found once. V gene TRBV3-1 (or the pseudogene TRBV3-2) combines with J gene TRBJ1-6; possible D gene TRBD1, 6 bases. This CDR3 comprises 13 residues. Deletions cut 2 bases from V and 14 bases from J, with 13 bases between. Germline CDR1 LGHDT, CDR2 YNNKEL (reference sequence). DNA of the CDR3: TGTGCCAGCAGCCAATCTCAGGGGCAAGCCCTCCACTTT. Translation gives CASSQSQGQALHF.

The CDR3 spells CASSQEAVAGGETQYF. CDR3 bases: TGTGCCAGCAGCCAAGAGGCTGTAGCGGGAGGGGAGACCCAGTACTTC. The chain recombines TRBV4-2 with TRBJ2-5; 11 bases are shared with TRBD2. The CDR3 sequence is 16 residues long. The V segment lost 0 bases and the J segment 5 bases; nucleotides outside the gene matches: 5. Germline lookup yields CDR1 LGHNA and CDR2 YNFKEQ.

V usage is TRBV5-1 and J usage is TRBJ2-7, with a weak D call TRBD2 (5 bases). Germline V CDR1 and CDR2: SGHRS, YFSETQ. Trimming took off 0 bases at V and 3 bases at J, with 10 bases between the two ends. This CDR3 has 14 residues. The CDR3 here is CASSLGGLGYEQYF. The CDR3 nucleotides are TGCGCCAGCAGCTTGGGCGGGCTAGGCTACGAGCAGTACTTC.

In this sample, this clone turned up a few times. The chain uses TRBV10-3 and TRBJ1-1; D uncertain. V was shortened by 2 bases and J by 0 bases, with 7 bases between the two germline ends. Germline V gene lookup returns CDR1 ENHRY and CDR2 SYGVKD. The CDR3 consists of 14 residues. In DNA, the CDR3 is TGTGCCATCAGTGAGAACAGCATGAACACTGAAGCTTTCTTT. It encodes CAISENSMNTEAFF.

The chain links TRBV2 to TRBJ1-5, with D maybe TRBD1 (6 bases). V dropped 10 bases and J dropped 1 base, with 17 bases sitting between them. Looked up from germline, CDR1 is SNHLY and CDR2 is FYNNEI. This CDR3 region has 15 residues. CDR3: CATSPTGLSNQPQHF. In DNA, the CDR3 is TGTGCCACCAGCCCGACAGGCTTGAGCAATCAGCCCCAGCATTTT.

CDR3: CASSKTGGLNTEAFF. DNA of the CDR3: TGTGCCAGCAGCAAAACAGGGGGCCTTAACACTGAAGCTTTCTTT. The chain links TRBV2 to TRBJ1-1; 9 bases match TRBD1. Germline CDR1 is SNHLY and CDR2 is FYNNEI. Losses at the gene ends were 6 bases for V and 2 bases for J; bases not matched to a gene: 7. The CDR3 is 15 residues long.

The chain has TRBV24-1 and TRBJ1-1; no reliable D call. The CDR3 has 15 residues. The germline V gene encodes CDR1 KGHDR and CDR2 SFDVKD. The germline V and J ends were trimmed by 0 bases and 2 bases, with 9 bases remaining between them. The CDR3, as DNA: TGTGCCACCAGTGATTTGGAGGGCGCCAACACTGAAGCTTTCTTT. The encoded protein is CATSDLEGANTEAFF.

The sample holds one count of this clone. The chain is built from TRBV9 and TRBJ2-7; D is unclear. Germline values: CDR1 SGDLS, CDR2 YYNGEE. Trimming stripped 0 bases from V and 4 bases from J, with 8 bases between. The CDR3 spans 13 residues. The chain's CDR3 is CASSVDPFYEQYF. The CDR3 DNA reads TGTGCCAGCAGCGTAGATCCCTTTTACGAGCAGTACTTC.

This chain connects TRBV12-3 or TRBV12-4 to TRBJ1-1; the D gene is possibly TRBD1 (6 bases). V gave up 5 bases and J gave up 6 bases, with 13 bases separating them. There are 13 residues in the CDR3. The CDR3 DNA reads TGTGCCAGCAGTATCAGGGGCGGCGCTGAAGCTTTCTTT. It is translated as CASSIRGGAEAFF.

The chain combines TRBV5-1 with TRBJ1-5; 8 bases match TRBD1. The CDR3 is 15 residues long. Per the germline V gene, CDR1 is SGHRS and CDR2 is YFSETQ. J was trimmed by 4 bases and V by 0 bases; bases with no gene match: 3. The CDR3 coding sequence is TGCGCCAGCAGCTTGGGGGGACAGGCTAATCAGCCCCAGCATTTT. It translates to CASSLGGQANQPQHF.

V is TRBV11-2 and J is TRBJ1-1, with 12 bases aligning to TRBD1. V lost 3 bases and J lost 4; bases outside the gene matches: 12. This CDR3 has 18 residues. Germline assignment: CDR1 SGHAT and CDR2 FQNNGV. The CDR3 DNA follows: TGTGCCAGCAGCTTTCGGGCAAGGGACAGGGGGCTTGGCACTGAAGCTTTCTTT. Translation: CASSFRARDRGLGTEAFF.

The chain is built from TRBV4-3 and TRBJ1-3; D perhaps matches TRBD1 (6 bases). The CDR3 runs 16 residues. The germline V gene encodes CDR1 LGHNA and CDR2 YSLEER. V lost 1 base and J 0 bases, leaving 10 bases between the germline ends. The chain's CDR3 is CASSQATGSSGNTIYF. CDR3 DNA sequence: TGCGCCAGCAGCCAAGCGACAGGAAGCTCTGGAAACACCATATATTTT.

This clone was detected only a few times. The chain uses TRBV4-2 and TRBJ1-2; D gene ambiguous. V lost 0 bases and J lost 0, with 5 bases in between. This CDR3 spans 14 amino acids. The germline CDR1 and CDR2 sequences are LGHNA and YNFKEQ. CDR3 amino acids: CASSQDTANYGYTF. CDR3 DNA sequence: TGTGCCAGCAGCCAAGATACGGCTAACTATGGCTACACCTTC.

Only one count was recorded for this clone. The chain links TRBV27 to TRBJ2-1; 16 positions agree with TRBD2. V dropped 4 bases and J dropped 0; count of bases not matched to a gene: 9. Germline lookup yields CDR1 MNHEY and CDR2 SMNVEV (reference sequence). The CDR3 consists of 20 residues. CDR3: CASSYLGLAGGPPSYNEQFF. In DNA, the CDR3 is TGTGCCAGCAGTTACCTGGGACTAGCGGGAGGGCCTCCCTCCTACAATGAGCAGTTCTTC.

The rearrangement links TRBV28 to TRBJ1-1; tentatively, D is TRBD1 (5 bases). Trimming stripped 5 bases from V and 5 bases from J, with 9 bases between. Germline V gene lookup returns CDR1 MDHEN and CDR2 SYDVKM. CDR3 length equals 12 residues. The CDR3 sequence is CASSLDSTEAFF. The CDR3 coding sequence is TGTGCCAGCAGTCTCGACAGTACTGAAGCTTTCTTT.

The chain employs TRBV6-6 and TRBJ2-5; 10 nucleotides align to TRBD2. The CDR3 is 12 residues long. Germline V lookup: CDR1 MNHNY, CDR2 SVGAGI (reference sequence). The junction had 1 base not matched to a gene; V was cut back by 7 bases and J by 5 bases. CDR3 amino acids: CASTSGSETQYF. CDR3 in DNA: TGTGCCAGCACTAGCGGGAGTGAGACCCAGTACTTC.

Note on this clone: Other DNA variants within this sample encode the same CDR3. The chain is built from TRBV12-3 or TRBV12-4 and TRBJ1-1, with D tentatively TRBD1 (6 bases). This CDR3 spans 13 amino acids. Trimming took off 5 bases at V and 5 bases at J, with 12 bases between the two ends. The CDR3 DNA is TGTGCCAGCAGTCTACAGGGAAGAACTGAAGCTTTCTTT. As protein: CASSLQGRTEAFF.